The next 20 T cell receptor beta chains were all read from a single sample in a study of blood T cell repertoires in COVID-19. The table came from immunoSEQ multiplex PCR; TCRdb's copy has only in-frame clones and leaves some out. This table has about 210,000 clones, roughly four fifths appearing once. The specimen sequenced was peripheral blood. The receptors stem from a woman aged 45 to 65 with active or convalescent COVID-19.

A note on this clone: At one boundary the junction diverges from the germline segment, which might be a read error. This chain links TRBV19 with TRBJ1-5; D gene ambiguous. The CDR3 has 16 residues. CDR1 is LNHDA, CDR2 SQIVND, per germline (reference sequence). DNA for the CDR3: TGTGCCAGCAGTAGCCTCCCCGGGGTAAGCAATCAGCCCCAGCATTTT. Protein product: CASSSLPGVSNQPQHF. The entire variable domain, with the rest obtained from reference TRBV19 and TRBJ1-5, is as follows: DGGITQSPKYLFRKEGQNVTLSCEQNLNHDAMYWYRQDPGQGLRLIYYSQIVNDFQKGDIAEGYSVSREKKESFPLTVTSAQKNPTAFYLCASSSLPGVSNQPQHFGDGTRLSIL.

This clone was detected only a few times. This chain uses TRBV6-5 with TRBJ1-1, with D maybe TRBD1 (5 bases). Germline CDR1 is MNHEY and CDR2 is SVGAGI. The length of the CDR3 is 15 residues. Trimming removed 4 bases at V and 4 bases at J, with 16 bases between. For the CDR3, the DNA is TGTGCCAGCAGTTGGGGGGGTCGCGAGGTCACTGAAGCTTTCTTT. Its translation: CASSWGGREVTEAFF.

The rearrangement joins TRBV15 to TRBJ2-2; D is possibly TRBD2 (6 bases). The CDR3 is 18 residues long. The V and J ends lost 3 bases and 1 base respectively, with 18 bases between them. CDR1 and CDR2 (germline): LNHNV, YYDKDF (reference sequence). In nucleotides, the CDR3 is TGTGCCACCAGCAGTATCTCTCGCCGGGACTGGAACACCGGGGAGCTGTTTTTT. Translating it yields CATSSISRRDWNTGELFF.

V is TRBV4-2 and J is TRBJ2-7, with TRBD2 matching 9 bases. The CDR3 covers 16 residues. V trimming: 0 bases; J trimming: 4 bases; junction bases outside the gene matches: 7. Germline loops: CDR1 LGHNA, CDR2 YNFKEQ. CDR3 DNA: TGTGCCAGCAGCCAAGAGGGGCGGGAGGGCCTATACGAGCAGTACTTC. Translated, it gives CASSQEGREGLYEQYF.

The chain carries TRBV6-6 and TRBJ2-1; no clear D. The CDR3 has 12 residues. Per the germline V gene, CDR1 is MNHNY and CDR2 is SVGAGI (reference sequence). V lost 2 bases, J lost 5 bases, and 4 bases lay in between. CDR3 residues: CASSYLNNEQFF. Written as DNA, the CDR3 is TGTGCCAGCAGTTACCTAAACAATGAGCAGTTCTTC.

CDR3 nucleotides: TGTGCCAGTAGTCCCACATGGGGGCGGCTGGCCGGGGAGCTGTTTTTT. It codes for CASSPTWGRLAGELFF. The gene calls are TRBV19 and TRBJ2-2, with D tentatively TRBD1 (6 bases). The CDR3 has 16 residues. V lost 5 bases, J lost 6 bases, and 19 bases lay in between. The germline gives CDR1 LNHDA, CDR2 SQIVND (reference sequence). The variable domain in full, completed from reference TRBV19 and TRBJ2-2, reads DGGITQSPKYLFRKEGQNVTLSCEQNLNHDAMYWYRQDPGQGLRLIYYSQIVNDFQKGDIAEGYSVSREKKESFPLTVTSAQKNPTAFYLCASSPTWGRLAGELFFGEGSRLTVL.

The CDR3 protein is CASSSRGRNTEAFF. The CDR3 bases are TGCGCCAGCAGCTCTCGGGGTAGGAACACTGAAGCTTTCTTT. This chain connects TRBV5-1 to TRBJ1-1, with D hard to call. V was clipped by 3 bases and J by 1 base, with 10 bases between them. The CDR3 spans 14 residues. Per germline, CDR1 SGHRS and CDR2 YFSETQ.

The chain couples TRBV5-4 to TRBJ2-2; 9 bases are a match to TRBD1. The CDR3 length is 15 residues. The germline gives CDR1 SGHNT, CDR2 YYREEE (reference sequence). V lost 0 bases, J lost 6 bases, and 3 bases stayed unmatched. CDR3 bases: TGTGCCAGCAGCTTGGGGGGACAGGGCGCCGGGGAGCTGTTTTTT. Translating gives CASSLGGQGAGELFF. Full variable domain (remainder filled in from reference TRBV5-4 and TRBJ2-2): ETGVTQSPTHLIKTRGQQVTLRCSSQSGHNTVSWYQQALGQGPQFIFQYYREEENGRGNFPPRFSGLQFPNYSSELNVNALELDDSALYLCASSLGGQGAGELFFGEGSRLTVL.

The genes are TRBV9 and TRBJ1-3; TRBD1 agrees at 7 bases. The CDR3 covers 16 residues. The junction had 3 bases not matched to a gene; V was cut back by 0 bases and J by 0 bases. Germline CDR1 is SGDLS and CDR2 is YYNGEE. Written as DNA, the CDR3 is TGTGCCAGCAGCGTAGGAGACAGGGACTCTGGAAACACCATATATTTT. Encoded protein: CASSVGDRDSGNTIYF.

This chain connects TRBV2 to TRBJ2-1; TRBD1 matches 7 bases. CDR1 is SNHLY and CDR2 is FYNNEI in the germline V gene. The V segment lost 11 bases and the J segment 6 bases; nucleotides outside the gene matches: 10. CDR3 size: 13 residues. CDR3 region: CAGSRDSSNEQFF. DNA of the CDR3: TGTGCCGGGAGCCGGGACAGTTCCAATGAGCAGTTCTTC. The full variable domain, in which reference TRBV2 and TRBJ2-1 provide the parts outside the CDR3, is EPEVTQTPSHQVTQMGQEVILRCVPISNHLYFYWYRQILGQKVEFLVSFYNNEISEKSEIFDDQFSVERPDGSNFTLKIRSTKLEDSAMYFCAGSRDSSNEQFFGPGTRLTVL.

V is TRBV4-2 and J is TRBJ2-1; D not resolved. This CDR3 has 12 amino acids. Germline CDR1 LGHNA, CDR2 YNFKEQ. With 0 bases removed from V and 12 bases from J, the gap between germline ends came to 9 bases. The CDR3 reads CASSQDFGRQFF. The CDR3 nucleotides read TGTGCCAGCAGCCAAGATTTTGGTAGGCAGTTCTTC.

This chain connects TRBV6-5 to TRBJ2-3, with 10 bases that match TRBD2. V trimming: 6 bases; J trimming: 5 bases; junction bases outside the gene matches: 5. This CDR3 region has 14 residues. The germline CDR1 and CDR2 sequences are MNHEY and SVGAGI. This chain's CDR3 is CASRVAGGGDTQYF. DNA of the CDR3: TGTGCCAGCAGAGTAGCGGGGGGAGGAGATACGCAGTATTTT.

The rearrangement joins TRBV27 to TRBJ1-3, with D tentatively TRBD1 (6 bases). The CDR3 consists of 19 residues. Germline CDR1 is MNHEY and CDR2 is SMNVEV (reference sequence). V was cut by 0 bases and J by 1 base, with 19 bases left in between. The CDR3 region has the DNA TGTGCCAGCAGTTTATCCTGGACCTCGGGAGGGGGTTCTGGAAACACCATATATTTT. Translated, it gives CASSLSWTSGGGSGNTIYF.

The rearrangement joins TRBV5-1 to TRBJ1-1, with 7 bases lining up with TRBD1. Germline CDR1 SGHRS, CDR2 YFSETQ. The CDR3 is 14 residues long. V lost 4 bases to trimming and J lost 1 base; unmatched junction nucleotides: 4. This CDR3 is CASSPTGENTEAFF. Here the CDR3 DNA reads TGCGCCAGCAGCCCTACAGGGGAGAACACTGAAGCTTTCTTT.

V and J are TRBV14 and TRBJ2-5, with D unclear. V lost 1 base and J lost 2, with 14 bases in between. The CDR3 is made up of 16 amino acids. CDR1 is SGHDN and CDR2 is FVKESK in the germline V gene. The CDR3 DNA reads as TGTGCCAGCAGCCAAGGCCTTAGCAGTTGGCAAGAGACCCAGTACTTC. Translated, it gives CASSQGLSSWQETQYF.

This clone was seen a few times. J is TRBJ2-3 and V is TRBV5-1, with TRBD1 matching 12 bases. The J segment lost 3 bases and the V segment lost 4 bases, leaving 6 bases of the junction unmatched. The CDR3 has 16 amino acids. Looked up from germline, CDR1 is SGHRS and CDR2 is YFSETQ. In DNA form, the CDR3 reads TGCGCCAGCAGCCCGGGACAGGGGGCGAGGACAGATACGCAGTATTTT. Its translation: CASSPGQGARTDTQYF.

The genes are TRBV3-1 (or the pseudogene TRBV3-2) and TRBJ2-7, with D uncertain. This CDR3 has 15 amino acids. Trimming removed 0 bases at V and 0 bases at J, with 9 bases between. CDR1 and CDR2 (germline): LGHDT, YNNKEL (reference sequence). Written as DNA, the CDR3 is TGTGCCAGCAGCCAAGACGGAAGCGACTCCTACGAGCAGTACTTC. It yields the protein CASSQDGSDSYEQYF.

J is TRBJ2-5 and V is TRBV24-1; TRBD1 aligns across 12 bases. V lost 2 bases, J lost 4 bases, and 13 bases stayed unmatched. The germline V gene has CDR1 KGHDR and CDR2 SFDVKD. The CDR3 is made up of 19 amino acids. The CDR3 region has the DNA TGTGCCACCAGTGATTCCCTGCCGGGACAGGGGGCATGGGGAGAGACCCAGTACTTC. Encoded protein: CATSDSLPGQGAWGETQYF.

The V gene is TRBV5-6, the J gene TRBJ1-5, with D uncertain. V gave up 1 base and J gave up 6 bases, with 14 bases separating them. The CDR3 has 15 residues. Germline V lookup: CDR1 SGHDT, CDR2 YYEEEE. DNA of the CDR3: TGTGCCAGCAGCTTGAATCCGGTGTCGAGTCAGCCCCAGCATTTT. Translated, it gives CASSLNPVSSQPQHF.

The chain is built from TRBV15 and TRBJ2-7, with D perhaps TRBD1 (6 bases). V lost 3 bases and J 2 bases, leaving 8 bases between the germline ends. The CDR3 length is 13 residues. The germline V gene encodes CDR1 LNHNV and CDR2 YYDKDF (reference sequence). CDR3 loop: CATSRDSTYEQYV. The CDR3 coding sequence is TGTGCCACCAGCAGGGACAGCACCTACGAGCAGTACGTC.